Each of the 14 T cell receptor beta chains below was sequenced from the same sample in a study of T cell responses to AZD1222 COVID-19 vaccine. The data were produced by immunoSEQ multiplex PCR, yet TCRdb's version contains in-frame clones alone and is incomplete. This sample has 150,000 to 200,000 clones; approximately 94% occur once, and the top ten carry approximately 0.58%. The source material was peripheral blood, sampled on day 0 of AZD1222 vaccination. The source is an adult in good health.

This chain connects TRBV10-3 to TRBJ1-2, with 9 bases identical to TRBD1. V lost 10 bases and J lost 9; bases outside the gene matches: 15. The CDR3 has 14 amino acids. Looked up from germline, CDR1 is ENHRY and CDR2 is SYGVKD. This CDR3 reads CATRIPGQGISYTF. For the CDR3, the DNA is TGTGCCACAAGGATCCCGGGACAGGGTATCAGCTACACCTTC.

The chain uses TRBV3-1 (or the pseudogene TRBV3-2) and TRBJ1-4, with 7 bases matching TRBD1. This CDR3 region has 15 residues. CDR1 is LGHDT, CDR2 YNNKEL, per germline (reference sequence). Trimming took 0 bases from V and 10 from J; bases not matched to a gene: 8. The CDR3 sequence: CASSQDEPYRGKLFF. The CDR3 bases are TGTGCCAGCAGCCAAGATGAGCCCTACAGGGGAAAACTGTTTTTT.

This chain connects TRBV27 to TRBJ2-1; D unresolved. The CDR3 is made up of 14 amino acids. The V gene's germline CDR1 is MNHEY and CDR2 SMNVEV (reference sequence). V lost 8 bases and J lost 5, with 16 bases in between. Here the CDR3 reads CASGPRSAHNEQFF. The CDR3 coding sequence is TGTGCCAGCGGCCCCAGATCCGCACACAATGAGCAGTTCTTC.

The chain joins TRBV19 to TRBJ2-6; no clear D. The CDR3 has 13 amino acids. Germline CDR1 and CDR2: LNHDA and SQIVND (reference sequence). Trimming stripped 5 bases from V and 3 bases from J, with 5 bases between. Written as DNA, the CDR3 is TGTGCCAGTAGTGACGGTGGGGCCAACGTCCTGACTTTC. Its translation is CASSDGGANVLTF. Together with reference TRBV19 and TRBJ2-6, the CDR3 gives the full variable domain: DGGITQSPKYLFRKEGQNVTLSCEQNLNHDAMYWYRQDPGQGLRLIYYSQIVNDFQKGDIAEGYSVSREKKESFPLTVTSAQKNPTAFYLCASSDGGANVLTFGAGSRLTVL.

V gene TRBV15 combines with J gene TRBJ2-2; 9 bases map to TRBD1. The CDR3 runs to 16 residues. CDR1 LNHNV and CDR2 YYDKDF come from the germline V gene (reference sequence). The V and J ends lost 4 bases and 7 bases, in that order; junction bases with no gene match: 10. The CDR3 loop reads CATSIRQGGFDGELFF. As DNA, the CDR3 is TGTGCCACCAGCATCAGACAGGGGGGTTTTGACGGGGAGCTGTTTTTT.

The rearrangement links TRBV19 to TRBJ1-1, with D perhaps TRBD1 (5 bases). Deletions cut 5 bases from V and 3 bases from J, with 10 bases between. The CDR3 extends over 13 amino acids. Germline CDR1 reads LNHDA; CDR2 reads SQIVND (reference sequence). The CDR3 DNA reads as TGTGCCAGTAGTCGGACGGGGGACACTGAAGCTTTCTTT. This encodes CASSRTGDTEAFF.

This chain links TRBV3-1 (or the pseudogene TRBV3-2) with TRBJ1-2; a possible D gene is TRBD1 (5 bases). This CDR3 is built from 13 residues. Germline-derived CDR1 and CDR2 are LGHDT and YNNKEL (reference sequence). Trimming shortened V by 3 bases and J by 2 bases, and 7 bases separated the two germline ends. The CDR3 DNA follows: TGTGCCAGCAGCCAGCCAGGGAACTATGGCTACACCTTC. Residues: CASSQPGNYGYTF.

Comments on this clone: Distinct nucleotide sequences in the sample also encode this CDR3. The chain is built from TRBV5-1 and TRBJ1-2, with 10 positions matching TRBD1. In germline, CDR1 is SGHRS, CDR2 YFSETQ. The CDR3 has 14 residues. The V segment lost 4 bases and the J segment 4 bases; nucleotides outside the gene matches: 4. The CDR3 loop is CASSLGDRGYGYTF. CDR3 nucleotides: TGCGCCAGCAGCCTCGGGGACAGGGGCTATGGCTACACCTTC.

This chain uses TRBV4-1 with TRBJ1-3; D is uncertain. Germline loops: CDR1 MGHRA, CDR2 YSYEKL. The CDR3 has 16 amino acids. Trimming took off 2 bases at V and 2 bases at J, with 13 bases between the two ends. This chain's CDR3 is CASSQPHRSPGNTIYF. CDR3 DNA sequence: TGCGCCAGCAGCCAACCCCATAGGAGTCCTGGAAACACCATATATTTT.

On this clone: Other DNA sequences in the sample encode the same CDR3. The J gene is TRBJ1-5, the V gene TRBV5-1; D not certain. CDR3 size: 13 residues. Germline CDR1 is SGHRS and CDR2 is YFSETQ. V was cut by 0 bases and J by 3 bases, with 4 bases left in between. The CDR3 bases are TGCGCCAGCAGCTTGGACACCAATCAGCCCCAGCATTTT. Its protein is CASSLDTNQPQHF.

This clone showed up just once. This chain connects TRBV30 to TRBJ1-4; tentatively, D is TRBD1 (5 bases). The CDR3 has 14 residues. Trimming took 4 bases from V and 4 from J, leaving 13 bases between them. Germline values: CDR1 GTSNPN, CDR2 SVGIG (reference sequence). The CDR3 DNA is TGTGCCTGGAATCTACAGGTTTTTAATGAAAAACTGTTTTTT. This gives the protein CAWNLQVFNEKLFF.

This chain links TRBV30 with TRBJ2-7; D is uncertain. CDR1 is GTSNPN and CDR2 is SVGIG in the germline V gene (reference sequence). The ends were cut back, 0 bases at V and 6 bases at J, with 12 bases in the middle. The CDR3 runs 13 residues. Here the CDR3 DNA reads TGTGCCTGGAGTGTTTCCCCGTTAGGCGAGCAGTACTTC. Amino acids: CAWSVSPLGEQYF.

The chain is built from TRBV5-1 and TRBJ1-4; TRBD1 agrees at 7 bases. Unmatched junction bases numbered 5, after V lost 6 bases and J lost 3 bases. Germline V gene sequence: CDR1 SGHRS, CDR2 YFSETQ. This CDR3 spans 14 amino acids. DNA for the CDR3: TGCGCCAGCAATTCCGGGACAGCTAATGAAAAACTGTTTTTT. Protein: CASNSGTANEKLFF. The entire variable domain, with the rest obtained from reference TRBV5-1 and TRBJ1-4, is as follows: KAGVTQTPRYLIKTRGQQVTLSCSPISGHRSVSWYQQTPGQGLQFLFEYFSETQRNKGNFPGRFSGRQFSNSRSEMNVSTLELGDSALYLCASNSGTANEKLFFGSGTQLSVL.

This rearrangement joins TRBV28 to TRBJ2-7; D is ambiguous. The CDR3 has 12 residues. Trimming cost V 10 bases and J 3 bases, with 13 bases left between them. Germline CDR1 and CDR2: MDHEN and SYDVKM. The CDR3: CAISDGNYEQYF. Written as DNA, the CDR3 is TGTGCCATTTCGGACGGAAACTACGAGCAGTACTTC.